The 9 T cell receptor beta chains in this list originate from one sample, sequenced in a study of identical twins. TCRdb fed the 5' RACE reads into MiXCR, producing one record per CDR3 protein. Of about 520,000 distinct CDR3 sequences in the sample, 20% to 25% were seen once. These data also formed part of another study, on T cells expressing NK-cell markers.

Sequencing was carried out using CD4+ T cells sorted from blood. These TCRs come from a woman aged 18-29 years in good health.

The chain employs TRBV12-3 or TRBV12-4 and TRBJ1-4; no firm D call. There are 15 residues in the CDR3. Trimming took 4 bases from V and 0 from J, leaving 9 bases between them. The CDR3 bases are TGTGCCAGCAGTTCTTCCGGTTCAACTAATGAAAAACTGTTTTTT. It yields the protein CASSSSGSTNEKLFF.

The gene calls are TRBV10-3 and TRBJ2-5; no definite D call. CDR3 size: 14 residues. Trimming stripped 0 bases from V and 4 bases from J, with 9 bases between. CDR1 and CDR2 from the germline V gene are ENHRY and SYGVKD. The CDR3 coding sequence is TGTGCCATCAGTGAGTCGACGGCTGGAGAGACCCAGTACTTC. This codes for CAISESTAGETQYF.

The rearrangement links TRBV10-2 to TRBJ2-7, with 7 bases lining up with TRBD2. The CDR3 has 13 residues. Looked up from germline, CDR1 is WSHSY and CDR2 is SAAADI. The V and J ends lost 4 bases and 6 bases, in that order; junction bases with no gene match: 6. The CDR3 spells CASSAAGVSEQYF. In nucleotides, the CDR3 is TGCGCCAGCAGTGCTGCGGGAGTAAGCGAGCAGTACTTC.

V is TRBV12-3 or TRBV12-4 and J is TRBJ1-1, with 7 bases matching TRBD1. V trimming: 7 bases; J trimming: 1 base; junction bases outside the gene matches: 9. The CDR3 is 15 amino acids. CDR3: CASIPRTGGNTEAFF. CDR3 nucleotide sequence: TGTGCCAGCATACCTCGGACAGGTGGGAACACTGAAGCTTTCTTT.

This clonotype was seen a handful of times. A junction end diverges from the germline sequence, so it may reflect a read error. The chain carries TRBV7-2 and TRBJ2-3, with unresolved D. Looked up from germline, CDR1 is SGHTA and CDR2 is FQGNSA. The CDR3 consists of 15 residues. Here the CDR3 DNA reads TGTGCCAGCAGCTCCCCTGAGAGTTCGTCAGACACGCAGTATTTT. Protein sequence: CASSSPESSSDTQYF.

This clonotype was recorded a few times. The chain combines TRBV7-8 with TRBJ2-1; TRBD2 might be the D (6 bases). The V gene lost 4 bases and the J gene lost 8 bases, with 9 bases spanning the gap. The CDR3 is 12 amino acids. The germline gives CDR1 SGHVS, CDR2 FQNEAQ. In DNA form, the CDR3 reads TGTGCCAGCAGCTATACGGGGGATGAGCAGTTCTTC. Amino acid sequence: CASSYTGDEQFF.

This clonotype was detected a few times. V usage is TRBV6-2 or TRBV6-3 and J usage is TRBJ1-1; D is undetermined. Germline V gene lookup returns CDR1 MNHEY and CDR2 SVGEGT. The length of the CDR3 is 13 residues. Trimming stripped 6 bases from V and 2 bases from J, with 10 bases between. CDR3 loop: CASRFGENTEAFF. CDR3 in DNA: TGTGCCAGCAGGTTCGGGGAAAACACTGAAGCTTTCTTT.

This clonotype has more than one count but fewer than ten. The CDR3 sequence is CASSFSGILGNEQFF. The CDR3 DNA sequence: TGCGCCAGCAGCTTTTCAGGTATTTTAGGCAATGAGCAGTTCTTC. The rearrangement uses TRBV5-1 and TRBJ2-1; unclear D gene. V gave up 2 bases and J gave up 6 bases, with 15 bases separating them. The length of the CDR3 is 15 residues. CDR1 and CDR2 (germline): SGHRS, YFSETQ. Full variable domain (outside the CDR3, taken from reference TRBV5-1 and TRBJ2-1): KAGVTQTPRYLIKTRGQQVTLSCSPISGHRSVSWYQQTPGQGLQFLFEYFSETQRNKGNFPGRFSGRQFSNSRSEMNVSTLELGDSALYLCASSFSGILGNEQFFGPGTRLTVL.

This clonotype was counted ten times or more. CDR3 residues: CASSLRGSNTEAFF. CDR3 bases: TGTGCCAGCAGCTTACGCGGTTCGAACACTGAAGCTTTCTTT. This rearrangement joins TRBV7-2 to TRBJ1-1; D gene uncertain. V dropped 2 bases and J dropped 1 base, with 8 bases sitting between them. Germline CDR1 reads SGHTA; CDR2 reads FQGNSA. CDR3 size: 14 residues. Full variable domain (remainder filled in from reference TRBV7-2 and TRBJ1-1): GAGVSQSPSNKVTEKGKDVELRCDPISGHTALYWYRQSLGQGLEFLIYFQGNSAPDKSGLPSDRFSAERTGGSVSTLTIQRTQQEDSAVYLCASSLRGSNTEAFFGQGTRLTVV.